A single sample gave rise to the 17 T cell receptor beta chains below, sequenced in a study of shared clonotypes between healthy human individuals (dated by TCRdb to about 2020). The library came from the immunoSEQ multiplex PCR assay. Here the immuneACCESS table is served through TCRdb, limited to in-frame sequences with V and J called. Missing clones are a known gap in these copies; in checked studies unresolved V genes cover under half, and the rest lacks a known reason. The sample table lists around 700,000 clones, roughly 70% of them with a count of one. 1.5% to 2% of the sample is taken by the ten largest. The sample taken for sequencing was memory CD4+ T cells sorted from blood. According to the study, the label for this sample's cell subset or site signals: CD45RA-negative fraction. These receptors were obtained from a woman between 25 and 40 years old in good health.

The chain couples TRBV9 to TRBJ2-3; 8 bases map to TRBD1. Per the germline V gene, CDR1 is SGDLS and CDR2 is YYNGEE. V gave up 0 bases and J gave up 2 bases; unmatched junction bases: 5. CDR3 length: 16 residues. The CDR3 sequence is CASSVGVRGLTDTQYF. CDR3 nucleotides: TGTGCCAGCAGCGTAGGCGTCAGGGGGCTCACAGATACGCAGTATTTT.

V is TRBV2 and J is TRBJ2-7; D uncertain. Germline V gives CDR1 SNHLY, CDR2 FYNNEI. V dropped 6 bases and J dropped 0 bases, with 15 bases sitting between them. This CDR3 is 15 amino acids long. This CDR3 reads CASSPRVQVSYEQYF. The CDR3 DNA sequence: TGTGCCAGCAGCCCCCGGGTTCAAGTCTCCTACGAGCAGTACTTC.

The rearrangement uses TRBV10-2 and TRBJ2-7, with 8 bases aligning to TRBD2. Germline CDR1 reads WSHSY; CDR2 reads SAAADI. This CDR3 is built from 15 residues. V trimming: 7 bases; J trimming: 3 bases; junction bases outside the gene matches: 11. The CDR3 here is CASTEPGTRSYEQYF. In DNA form, the CDR3 reads TGCGCCAGCACCGAACCTGGGACTAGAAGCTACGAGCAGTACTTC.

In this sample, this clone turned up many times. The chain links TRBV5-1 to TRBJ1-1; D is unclear. V lost 3 bases and J 1 base, leaving 7 bases between the germline ends. The CDR3 runs 13 residues. Germline V gene lookup returns CDR1 SGHRS and CDR2 YFSETQ. The CDR3 coding sequence is TGCGCCAGCAGCTCAGCCGGGAACACTGAAGCTTTCTTT. This encodes CASSSAGNTEAFF.

The chain has TRBV19 and TRBJ2-7; perhaps D is TRBD1 or TRBD2 (5 bases each). The length of the CDR3 is 15 residues. V was pared by 4 bases and J by 6 bases, with 19 bases between. Germline CDR1 is LNHDA and CDR2 is SQIVND (reference sequence). CDR3 DNA sequence: TGTGCCAGTAGTACGGGGACCCTAATTACAGCCGAGCAGTACTTC. Translating gives CASSTGTLITAEQYF.

The chain is built from TRBV6-6 and TRBJ1-5, with 7 bases identical to TRBD1. The germline CDR1 and CDR2 sequences are MNHNY and SVGAGI (reference sequence). Unmatched junction bases numbered 3, after V lost 2 bases and J lost 5 bases. The CDR3 totals 14 residues. CDR3 in DNA: TGTGCCAGCAGTTACCGAGGGGGCGATCAGCCCCAGCATTTT. It yields the protein CASSYRGGDQPQHF.

V and J are TRBV5-4 and TRBJ2-1, with 13 bases aligning to TRBD2. There are 14 residues in the CDR3. The germline V gene encodes CDR1 SGHNT and CDR2 YYREEE (reference sequence). J was trimmed by 10 bases and V by 4 bases; bases with no gene match: 5. The CDR3 here is CASSPGLAGVEQFF. The CDR3 region has the DNA TGTGCCAGCAGCCCTGGACTAGCGGGAGTGGAGCAGTTCTTC.

The chain couples TRBV13 to TRBJ1-3; D is undetermined. V lost 3 bases to trimming and J lost 3 bases, with 3 bases between them. CDR1 and CDR2 from the germline V gene are PRHDT and FYEKMQ (reference sequence). The CDR3 spans 12 residues. The CDR3 protein is CASSFVGNTIYF. The CDR3 nucleotides read TGTGCCAGCAGCTTCGTTGGAAACACCATATATTTT.

The J gene is TRBJ1-2, the V gene TRBV19, with D tentatively TRBD1 (6 bases). CDR3 length: 15 amino acids. The germline CDR1 and CDR2 sequences are LNHDA and SQIVND (reference sequence). V dropped 3 bases and J dropped 3 bases, with 14 bases sitting between them. The chain's CDR3 is CASSIEEGVHYGYTF. The CDR3 DNA sequence: TGTGCCAGTAGTATCGAGGAGGGGGTCCACTATGGCTACACCTTC. The complete variable domain, with remaining parts taken from reference TRBV19 and TRBJ1-2, reads DGGITQSPKYLFRKEGQNVTLSCEQNLNHDAMYWYRQDPGQGLRLIYYSQIVNDFQKGDIAEGYSVSREKKESFPLTVTSAQKNPTAFYLCASSIEEGVHYGYTFGSGTRLTVV.

Points on this clone: Other DNA sequences within the sample encode an identical CDR3. V usage is TRBV7-2 and J usage is TRBJ2-5; D uncertain. The germline V gene encodes CDR1 SGHTA and CDR2 FQGNSA. Trimming took 5 bases from V and 0 from J, leaving 4 bases between them. The CDR3 runs to 12 residues. The CDR3 is CASSPNQETQYF. CDR3 DNA sequence: TGTGCCAGCAGCCCCAACCAAGAGACCCAGTACTTC.

The CDR3 sequence is CAISERQVVHSNQPQHF. The CDR3 nucleotides are TGTGCCATCAGTGAACGACAGGTCGTACATAGCAATCAGCCCCAGCATTTT. V and J are TRBV10-3 and TRBJ1-5; weak D call: TRBD1 (6 bases). V shed 3 bases and J shed 0 bases, with 15 bases lying between them. The CDR3 spans 17 residues. Looked up from germline, CDR1 is ENHRY and CDR2 is SYGVKD.

Concerning this clone itself: Germline is not matched at one junction end, which may reflect a read error. The chain is built from TRBV5-4 and TRBJ1-2; no reliable D call. Germline assignment: CDR1 SGHNT and CDR2 YYREEE (reference sequence). The CDR3 spans 12 residues. The CDR3 here is CASSSFSAGESF. DNA of the CDR3: TGTGCCAGCAGCTCCTTCTCCGCCGGGGAGTCCTTC.

This clone was recorded a few times. Other DNA variants within this sample encode the same CDR3. The rearrangement uses TRBV5-1 and TRBJ2-1; the match to TRBD2 covers 7 bases. CDR1 is SGHRS and CDR2 is YFSETQ in the germline V gene. V trimming: 4 bases; J trimming: 0 bases; junction bases outside the gene matches: 4. The CDR3 spans 15 residues. In DNA form, the CDR3 reads TGCGCCAGCAGCCTATCTAGCGGCTCCTACAATGAGCAGTTCTTC. Translated, it gives CASSLSSGSYNEQFF.

This clone has at least ten counts. The chain has TRBV4-2 and TRBJ2-7; D may be TRBD2 (5 bases). Trimming took 8 bases from V and 2 from J, leaving 22 bases between them. The CDR3 is 16 residues long. The germline gives CDR1 LGHNA, CDR2 YNFKEQ. The CDR3 sequence is CASRPAALAGAYEQYF. CDR3 nucleotide sequence: TGTGCCAGCCGACCAGCGGCACTCGCCGGAGCCTACGAGCAGTACTTC.

For the CDR3, the DNA is TGTGCCAGCCGAAAGGGGTCAGGGGGCGGCAATCAGCCCCAGCATTTT. Translation: CASRKGSGGGNQPQHF. The chain carries TRBV27 and TRBJ1-5; 8 bases are a match to TRBD1. J was trimmed by 2 bases and V by 8 bases; bases with no gene match: 11. This CDR3 has 16 amino acids. The germline V gene has CDR1 MNHEY and CDR2 SMNVEV (reference sequence).

The chain has TRBV5-8 and TRBJ2-2; D unclear. Deletions cut 0 bases from V and 3 bases from J, with 9 bases between. The CDR3 loop spans 15 amino acids. The germline gives CDR1 SGHTS, CDR2 YDEGEE. The CDR3 nucleotides are TGTGCCAGCAGCTTGGGGGGTATTGACACCGGGGAGCTGTTTTTT. It yields the protein CASSLGGIDTGELFF.

About this clone: At one boundary the junction diverges from the germline segment, which might be a read error. V gene TRBV18 combines with J gene TRBJ2-3, with TRBD1 as a possible D gene (8 bases). Germline V gene data show CDR1 as KGHSH and CDR2 as LQKENI. The CDR3 is made up of 14 amino acids. CDR3 DNA sequence: TGTGCCAGCTCACCTGCCGGGGGGACAGGTACGCAGTATTTT. The encoded protein is CASSPAGGTGTQYF. Supplemented by reference TRBV18 and TRBJ2-3, the full variable domain reads NAGVMQNPRHLVRRRGQEARLRCSPMKGHSHVYWYRQLPEEGLKFMVYLQKENIIDESGMPKERFSAEFPKEGPSILRIQQVVRGDSAAYFCASSPAGGTGTQYFGPGTRLTVL.